This T cell receptor beta chain was identified during a study of T cells expressing NK-cell markers. Study conclusions and caveats: HCMV specificity of expanded NKG2C+ T cell clones remained unclear.

The CDR3 sequence is 16 residues long. On this clonotype itself: Its antigen is as yet unknown.

TCRdb reanalyzed the 5' RACE reads, giving one entry per CDR3 protein sequence and no DNA. The specimen's table records around 110,000 distinct CDR3 sequences. This sequence originates from a woman between 18 and 75 years old in good health. Sequenced input: blood T cells: a sorted CD56 or NKG2C T cell subset, CD4+ or CD8+ T cells, or bulk PBMC T cells (not recorded which). The chain links TRBV12-3 or TRBV12-4 to TRBJ1-3; the TRBD1 assignment by TCRdb is unverifiable without DNA. The CDR3 protein is CASSLGAPSVGITIYF.